A single T cell receptor beta chain is shown here with its context. This entry is derived from a study of OX40 agonist ivuxolimab in advanced cancers. Study context: Ivuxolimab is a fully human IgG2 antibody that activates OX40 (CD134). Recorded diagnoses for dose-escalation patients were hepatocellular carcinoma, melanoma, renal cell or head and neck cancer. Prior checkpoint blockade (anti-PD-1, anti-PD-L1 or anti-CTLA-4) was permitted; roughly 40% had it.

CDR1 and CDR2 from the germline V gene are MDHEN and SYDVKM. V dropped 10 bases and J dropped 0 bases, with 12 bases sitting between them. The length of the CDR3 is 14 residues. Produced via immunoSEQ multiplex PCR; TCRdb's table is partial and in-frame only. The table lists under 80,000 clones, around 83% of them singletons. This TCR was sampled from an adult with an advanced solid tumor such as melanoma, head and neck, liver or kidney cancer. The V gene is TRBV28, the J gene TRBJ2-2, with D unresolved. Source: CD4+ or CD8+ T cells sorted from blood, taken in a trial of the OX40 agonist ivuxolimab. This chain's CDR3 is CATMVPTNTGELFF. CDR3 nucleotide sequence: TGTGCCACCATGGTGCCAACGAACACCGGGGAGCTGTTTTTT.